These T cell receptor beta chains were read from a single sample in a study of T-cell memory formation after mild COVID-19. TCRdb re-called the 5' RACE reads through MiXCR, storing one row per CDR3 protein. Among about 88,000 distinct CDR3 sequences listed, more than 20% were seen once. Material: PBMCs or a T cell subset sorted from them (not recorded which). These TCRs come from a man aged 18 to 30 who had mild COVID-19 (a few samples of this study predate the infection). Cell type and time point are not known. Each CDR3 is given with its conserved first and last residue. The order of the fields is V gene, J gene, clone size, CDR3 protein. Not all rows give a size; the values are once, few, many and, for expanded clones, a class.

TRBV7-6	TRBJ2-7	-	CASSGDRSSYEQYF
TRBV12-3/TRBV12-4	TRBJ2-7	-	CASSTARYEQYF
TRBV12-3/TRBV12-4	TRBJ2-2	few	CASSPGLKRIGEELFF
TRBV7-6	TRBJ2-6	few	CASSPQVGISGANVLTF
TRBV12-3/TRBV12-4	TRBJ2-7	-	CASTSGRYNYEQYF
TRBV4-3	TRBJ2-3	-	CASSYRGRQYF
TRBV6-2/TRBV6-3	TRBJ1-2	once	CASRTTGDPYGYTF
TRBV7-6	TRBJ2-2	few	CASTNPLFDRGANTGELFF
TRBV12-5	TRBJ2-1	-	CASGLMTGPRGEQFF
TRBV27	TRBJ2-2	-	CASKGAKGTGELFF
TRBV7-9	TRBJ2-5	-	CATFGAGDQEIQYF
TRBV6-2/TRBV6-3	TRBJ2-1	few	CASSYSAGNNEQFF
TRBV19	TRBJ2-1	-	CASSRTGGPYNEQFF
TRBV4-1	TRBJ1-2	once	CASSQDLTGYYGYTF